This is a list of T cell receptor beta chains from one sample in a study of tumor-infiltrating lymphocytes in primary liver carcinoma. Each CDR3 protein is one row after TCRdb ran MiXCR on the multiplex PCR reads. The profile shows about 310,000 distinct CDR3 sequences, around 50% of them singletons. Sequenced: peripheral blood. These receptors originate from a woman in her thirties with primary liver carcinoma and hepatitis B virus infection. The CDR3 runs from the conserved cysteine through the conserved F or W. The D gene is left open where the match is weak. Clone size is not always given. Where it is, it says once, few, many or a class for expanded clones.

TRBJ2-6,.,TRBV6-2/TRBV6-3,.,TGTGCCAGCAGTCGAGGACTAAGTGGGGCCAACGCCCTGATTTTC,CASSRGLSGANALIF
TRBJ1-2,.,TRBV4-2,.,TGTGCCAGCAGCCAAGATTTAGGCTCGGGGGTAAACTATGGCAACACCTTC,CASSQDLGSGVNYGNTF
TRBJ2-1,.,TRBV12-3/TRBV12-4,.,TGTGCCAGCAGTTCGACTACGACCAATGAGCAGTTCTTC,CASSSTTTNEQFF
TRBJ2-5,few,TRBV29-1,.,TGCAGCGCCATGCCCCAGACAGAGACCCAGTACTTC,CSAMPQTETQYF
TRBJ2-7,few,TRBV12-3/TRBV12-4,.,TGTGCCAGCAGTTTGGGGCGCAACGAGCAGTACTTC,CASSLGRNEQYF
TRBJ2-5,.,TRBV11-3,.,TGTGCCAGCAGTGACAGAATCCAAGAGACCCAGTACTTC,CASSDRIQETQYF
TRBJ2-2,.,TRBV6-2/TRBV6-3,.,TGTGCCAGCAGTTTTTGGGAGGCCGGGGAGCTGTTTTTT,CASSFWEAGELFF
TRBJ2-3,.,TRBV14,.,TGTGCCAGCAGCCAAGATCGAGTTAAGACAGATACGCAGTATTTT,CASSQDRVKTDTQYF
TRBJ1-2,.,TRBV13,.,TGTGCCAGCAGAAGGGACGGAAAGCGCTATGGCTACACCTTC,CASRRDGKRYGYTF
TRBJ2-1,.,TRBV4-2,.,TGTGCCAGTAGCCAAGCCCCGGACAGCTCCTACAATGAGCAGTCCTTC,CASSQAPDSSYNEQSF
TRBJ2-5,many,TRBV6-1,.,TGTGCCAGCAGTGCACCAGAGACCCAGTACTTC,CASSAPETQYF
TRBJ2-5,.,TRBV4-1,.,TGCGCCAGCAGCCAAGGAGCGGGGACAGCGGTCCGAGAGACCCAGTACTTC,CASSQGAGTAVRETQYF
TRBJ2-7,.,TRBV6-1,TRBD2,TGTGCCAGCAGTCAGGAAGGAAGTCCCGGACTAGCGGCCTCCTACGAGCAGTACTTC,CASSQEGSPGLAASYEQYF
TRBJ2-7,.,TRBV7-9,.,TGTACCAGCAGTCTTGGGTACTTCTACGAGCAGTACTTC,CTSSLGYFYEQYF
TRBJ2-5,many,TRBV29-1,.,TGCAGCGTTATAAAAGGGGCCCCTCTCGGGGGAGTCCAGTACTTC,CSVIKGAPLGGVQYF
TRBJ2-5,many,TRBV6-5,.,TGTGCCAGCAGTTTTATGGGGACTCAGTACTTC,CASSFMGTQYF
TRBJ1-5,.,TRBV7-9,TRBD1,TGTGCCAGCTCATCCGGGACAGGGCACAATCAGCCCCAGCATTTT,CASSSGTGHNQPQHF
TRBJ2-1,.,TRBV4-1,.,TGCGCCAACAGCCAAGATGATCTAGCGAGGGATGAGCAGTTCTTC,CANSQDDLARDEQFF
TRBJ2-2,.,TRBV11-2,.,TGTGCCGGCGGCTTAGAACCGGGGACCGGGGAGCTGTTTTTT,CAGGLEPGTGELFF
TRBJ2-7,once,TRBV12-3/TRBV12-4,TRBD2,TGTGCCAGCAGTTTACTAGCGGGAGGCTCCTACGAGCAGTACTTC,CASSLLAGGSYEQYF
TRBJ1-5,few,TRBV6-1,.,TGTGCCAGCAGTGAAGCGCAGAAGAATCAGCCCCAGCATTTT,CASSEAQKNQPQHF
TRBJ2-2,few,TRBV6-2/TRBV6-3,TRBD2,TGTGCCAGCAGAACAAGCGGGGCCGGGGAGCTGTTTTTT,CASRTSGAGELFF
TRBJ2-2,many,TRBV6-2/TRBV6-3,TRBD1,TGTGCCAGCAGGGAGACAGGGGTGAACACCGGGGAGCTGTTTTTT,CASRETGVNTGELFF
TRBJ2-4,few,TRBV13,.,TGTGCCAGCAGCTTAGGTGGGGGGCTGGTTGCCAAAAACATTCAGTACTTC,CASSLGGGLVAKNIQYF
TRBJ2-2,few,TRBV12-3/TRBV12-4,.,TGTGCCAGCAGTTTAGCAGGGGACCTCGCCGGGGAGCCGTTTTTT,CASSLAGDLAGEPFF
TRBJ1-2,many,TRBV11-2,.,TGTGCCAGCAGCTTAGGGGGGACCTTCCTGGCGGGCTACACCTTC,CASSLGGTFLAGYTF
TRBJ2-1,.,TRBV4-3,.,TGCGCCAACAGCCAAGATCGGTACGACTATGAGCAGTTCTTC,CANSQDRYDYEQFF
TRBJ2-7,.,TRBV4-1,TRBD2,TGCGCCAGCAGCCCCCGCCTAGCGGGAGTAGAGCAGTACTTC,CASSPRLAGVEQYF
TRBJ2-1,.,TRBV13,.,TGTGTCAGCAGCTTAGGGTATCTGGTGACATCATACAATGAGCAGTTCTTC,CVSSLGYLVTSYNEQFF
TRBJ2-1,few,TRBV2,TRBD2,TGTGCCAGCCTGAGCGGGAGCTCCTACAATGAGCAGTTCTTC,CASLSGSSYNEQFF
TRBJ1-5,many,TRBV4-1,.,TGCGCCAGCAGCCTATTTCAGGGAAATCAGCCCCAGCATTTT,CASSLFQGNQPQHF
TRBJ2-7,many,TRBV11-1,.,TGTGCCAGCAGCTTACAGGAGACACACTCCTACGAGCAGTACTTC,CASSLQETHSYEQYF
TRBJ1-1,many,TRBV29-1,.,TGCAGCGCCCGACAGGCGACGAACACTGAAGCTTTCTTT,CSARQATNTEAFF
TRBJ2-1,many,TRBV29-1,.,TGCAGCGCCCGCCAGAATGAGCAGTTCTTC,CSARQNEQFF
TRBJ2-1,.,TRBV11-2,.,TGTGCCAACAGCTTAAGTACCCGCCAGGAGGGGAATGAGCAGTTATTC,CANSLSTRQEGNEQLF
TRBJ1-2,many,TRBV6-1,.,TGTGCCGGAGGCGTGTCGGGTCTTTCGGGCTATGGCTACACCTTC,CAGGVSGLSGYGYTF
TRBJ2-6,.,TRBV6-2/TRBV6-3,.,TGTGCCAGCAGTTACCGTACAACAGACTCTGGGGCCAACATCCTGACTTTC,CASSYRTTDSGANILTF
TRBJ2-1,.,TRBV6-2/TRBV6-3,.,TGTGCCAGCAGTTACCCTGGGGGCCTCTACAATGAGCAGTTCTTC,CASSYPGGLYNEQFF
TRBJ1-2,many,TRBV6-5,TRBD1,TGTGCCAGCGACAGGGGTCCTGGCTACACCTTC,CASDRGPGYTF
TRBJ2-7,.,TRBV7-9,TRBD1,TGTGCCAGCAGCTTCAGGGGGCGGGACGAGCAGTACTTC,CASSFRGRDEQYF
TRBJ2-3,few,TRBV7-9,.,TGTGCCAGCAGTCTTAGTGCAGATACGCAGTATTTT,CASSLSADTQYF
TRBJ2-2,.,TRBV12-3/TRBV12-4,TRBD2,TGTGCCAGCTCCCACATGAGGATAGCGGGCACCGGGGAGCTGTTTTTT,CASSHMRIAGTGELFF
TRBJ2-3,.,TRBV11-2,TRBD1,TGTGCCAGCAGCTCCGAGACAGGGGGAGATACGCGGTATTTT,CASSSETGGDTRYF
TRBJ2-7,once,TRBV11-2,.,TGTGCCAGCAGCCTAGAGGCCATCGCCTACAAGCAGTACTTC,CASSLEAIAYKQYF
TRBJ1-2,.,TRBV29-1,.,TGCAGCACTGATAAGGACACGTCCTATGGCTACATCTTC,CSTDKDTSYGYIF
TRBJ2-2,.,TRBV12-3/TRBV12-4,TRBD2,TGTGCCAGCAGTTTCATCGCTAGCGGGAGTTACGGTTTCACCGGGGAGCTGTTTTTT,CASSFIASGSYGFTGELFF
TRBJ1-2,.,TRBV11-2,.,TGTGCCAGCGGTTTAGGGGACTATGGCTACACCTTC,CASGLGDYGYTF
TRBJ2-7,once,TRBV11-2,.,TGTGCCAGCAGCTTAGGGCGTGAAATCTCCAACGAGCAGTACTTC,CASSLGREISNEQYF
TRBJ1-3,.,TRBV30,.,TGTGCCTGGAGTGTAATGGGACAACCAGGAAACACCATATATTTT,CAWSVMGQPGNTIYF
TRBJ1-4,.,TRBV5-8,.,TGTGCCAGCCGCCACAGAAATCCAACTAATGAAAAACTGTTTTTT,CASRHRNPTNEKLFF
TRBJ1-6,.,TRBV28,.,TGTGCCAGCAGACGAGGACCCTATAATTCACCCCTCCACTTT,CASRRGPYNSPLHF
TRBJ1-5,.,TRBV12-3/TRBV12-4,.,TGTGCCAGCAGCAAAGCAGGGATTAGCAATCAGCCCCAGCATTTT,CASSKAGISNQPQHF
TRBJ2-5,.,TRBV29-1,.,TGCACCGTTGAAAAAATGGATTTAGGAGAGACCCAGTACTTC,CTVEKMDLGETQYF
TRBJ1-1,once,TRBV2,.,TGTGCCAGCATCCCCGCCAACACTGAAGCTTTCTTT,CASIPANTEAFF
TRBJ1-3,.,TRBV6-5,.,TGTGCCAGCAGTTACTCGTCGTTGGGGGTAGCGAGTGGAGACACCATATATTTT,CASSYSSLGVASGDTIYF